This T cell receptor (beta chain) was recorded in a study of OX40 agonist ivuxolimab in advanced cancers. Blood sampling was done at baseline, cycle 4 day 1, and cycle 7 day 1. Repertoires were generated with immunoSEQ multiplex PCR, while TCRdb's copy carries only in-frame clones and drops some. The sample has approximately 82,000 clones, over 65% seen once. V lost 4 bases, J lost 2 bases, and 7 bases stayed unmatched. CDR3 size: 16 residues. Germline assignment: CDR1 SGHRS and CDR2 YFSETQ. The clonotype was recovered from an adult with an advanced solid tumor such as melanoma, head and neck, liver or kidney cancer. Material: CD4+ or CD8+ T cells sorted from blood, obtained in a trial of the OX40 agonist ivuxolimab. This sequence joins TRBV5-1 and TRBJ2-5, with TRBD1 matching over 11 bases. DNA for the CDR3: TGCGCCAGCAGCCCAGGACAGGGGGCTTTTCAAGAGACCCAGTACTTC. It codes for CASSPGQGAFQETQYF.